Below, 20 T cell receptor beta chains from the same sample are listed, as sequenced in a study of T cell changes during pregnancy in multiple sclerosis. Clones were sequenced by immunoSEQ multiplex PCR, and TCRdb holds only the in-frame ones, with some missing. The top ten clones hold around 4% of a sample with about 58,000 clones, around 93% of them seen once. This specimen consisted of CD8+ T cells from peripheral blood mononuclear cells, obtained in the second trimester of pregnancy. These receptors were taken from a female donor with multiple sclerosis, enrolled in a pregnancy study.

The CDR3 DNA reads as TGTGCCAGCAGTTCCCCCCCTCCTCGAGACTTACTAGCGGGAGGGAGCACAGATACGCAGTATTTT. Translation gives CASSSPPPRDLLAGGSTDTQYF. This sequence joins TRBV28 and TRBJ2-3; the match to TRBD2 covers 13 bases. The germline gives CDR1 MDHEN, CDR2 SYDVKM. V lost 4 bases, J lost 0 bases, and 19 bases stayed unmatched. This CDR3 has 22 residues.

V is TRBV7-9 and J is TRBJ2-7, with TRBD1 matching 9 bases. The CDR3 totals 15 residues. Germline assignment: CDR1 SEHNR and CDR2 FQNEAQ (reference sequence). With V trimmed by 4 bases and J by 4 bases, 8 bases remained unmatched. CDR3 in amino acids: CASSSTGTGSYEQYF. The CDR3 nucleotides read TGTGCCAGCAGCTCAACCGGGACAGGGAGTTACGAGCAGTACTTC.

V usage is TRBV5-4 and J usage is TRBJ2-7; 9 nucleotides agree with TRBD2. Germline assignment: CDR1 SGHNT and CDR2 YYREEE (reference sequence). After removal of 4 bases from V and 7 bases from J, the junction contained 6 bases not matched to a gene. This CDR3 comprises 13 residues. The DNA for the CDR3 is TGTGCCAGCAGCCTTCCCCTAGCGGGAGAGCAGTACTTC. Its translation: CASSLPLAGEQYF. The variable domain in full, completed from reference TRBV5-4 and TRBJ2-7, reads ETGVTQSPTHLIKTRGQQVTLRCSSQSGHNTVSWYQQALGQGPQFIFQYYREEENGRGNFPPRFSGLQFPNYSSELNVNALELDDSALYLCASSLPLAGEQYFGPGTRLTVT.

The V gene is TRBV5-1, the J gene TRBJ2-7; 9 bases match TRBD1. Germline V gives CDR1 SGHRS, CDR2 YFSETQ. There are 16 residues in the CDR3. The ends lost 4 bases at V and 2 bases at J; junction bases unmatched: 10. The chain's CDR3 is CASSPPNRGRTYEQYF. The DNA for the CDR3 is TGCGCCAGCAGCCCACCGAACAGGGGGCGAACCTACGAGCAGTACTTC.

This clone was recorded only once. This chain connects TRBV9 to TRBJ1-3; maybe TRBD1 (5 bases). Germline CDR1 SGDLS, CDR2 YYNGEE. V shed 6 bases and J shed 0 bases, with 13 bases lying between them. The length of the CDR3 is 15 residues. DNA for the CDR3: TGTGCCAGCACTAGAGACAGCTCCTCTGGAAACACCATATATTTT. This sequence encodes CASTRDSSSGNTIYF.

The chain couples TRBV19 to TRBJ2-6; D not certain. The CDR3 has 15 residues. Deletions cut 6 bases from V and 0 bases from J, with 9 bases between. From germline, CDR1 is LNHDA and CDR2 SQIVND (reference sequence). The CDR3: CASRAVGSGANVLTF. CDR3 in DNA: TGTGCCAGTAGGGCGGTAGGCTCTGGGGCCAACGTCCTGACTTTC.

This chain joins TRBV6-5 and TRBJ2-7; D remains ambiguous. Looked up from germline, CDR1 is MNHEY and CDR2 is SVGAGI. The germline V and J ends were trimmed by 2 bases and 3 bases, with 11 bases remaining between them. The CDR3 runs to 14 residues. The CDR3 sequence is CASSYEAESYEQYF. The CDR3 coding sequence is TGTGCCAGCAGTTACGAGGCGGAAAGCTACGAGCAGTACTTC.

This rearrangement joins TRBV30 to TRBJ1-2, with 9 positions matching TRBD1. With 5 bases clipped from V and 5 bases from J, the junction kept 6 bases outside the gene matches. This CDR3 comprises 13 residues. The germline gives CDR1 GTSNPN, CDR2 SVGIG (reference sequence). This CDR3 reads CAWGPGQGYGYTF. Here the CDR3 DNA reads TGTGCCTGGGGCCCGGGACAGGGTTATGGCTACACCTTC.

This rearrangement joins TRBV7-6 to TRBJ2-1; weak D call: TRBD1 (7 bases). Germline values: CDR1 SGHVS, CDR2 FNYEAQ. The CDR3 totals 15 residues. Deletions cut 5 bases from V and 8 bases from J, with 19 bases between. In DNA, the CDR3 is TGTGCCAGCAGCCCTCGCAGGGGGGCGAGCGATGAGCAGTTCTTC. Its translation: CASSPRRGASDEQFF.

The chain links TRBV2 to TRBJ1-2; TRBD1 matches 7 bases. Germline lookup yields CDR1 SNHLY and CDR2 FYNNEI. CDR3 size: 14 residues. Trimming cost V 6 bases and J 3 bases; bases outside gene matches: 7. CDR3 in DNA: TGTGCCAGCAGCGGGACAGCGCAAGACTATGGCTACACCTTC. As protein: CASSGTAQDYGYTF.

The genes are TRBV28 and TRBJ2-7, with TRBD2 matching 12 bases. This CDR3 spans 14 amino acids. Germline assignment: CDR1 MDHEN and CDR2 SYDVKM. V was clipped by 5 bases and J by 2 bases; unmatched bases: 1. CDR3 nucleotide sequence: TGTGCCAGCAGTCCTAGCGGGAGGGCCTACGAGCAGTACTTC. Protein product: CASSPSGRAYEQYF.

J is TRBJ2-7 and V is TRBV4-1, with D possibly TRBD2 on 5 matching bases. Trimming took off 3 bases at V and 5 bases at J, with 14 bases between the two ends. Germline V CDR1 and CDR2: MGHRA, YSYEKL. The CDR3 is 14 amino acids. The CDR3 loop is CASSQGMTGNEQYF. Written as DNA, the CDR3 is TGCGCCAGCAGCCAGGGAATGACGGGAAACGAGCAGTACTTC.

The J gene is TRBJ2-2, the V gene TRBV27; 8 nucleotides agree with TRBD1. Germline trimming cut 4 bases from V and 6 bases from J; bases unmatched to any gene: 4. This CDR3 region has 14 residues. CDR1 and CDR2 from the germline V gene are MNHEY and SMNVEV (reference sequence). CDR3 in DNA: TGTGCCAGCAGTTCAAGGACAGGGCCCGGGGAGCTGTTTTTT. This codes for CASSSRTGPGELFF.

This chain connects TRBV13 to TRBJ1-1; the D gene is possibly TRBD1 (6 bases). Per germline, CDR1 PRHDT and CDR2 FYEKMQ (reference sequence). This CDR3 comprises 15 residues. Between the trimmed V and J ends, which lost 0 bases and 5 bases, there was a span of 13 bases. This CDR3 is CASSLGGADTTEAFF. The DNA of the CDR3 is TGTGCCAGCAGCTTAGGGGGGGCCGATACGACTGAAGCTTTCTTT.

This sequence joins TRBV10-2 and TRBJ1-2; 8 nucleotides agree with TRBD1. CDR1 WSHSY and CDR2 SAAADI come from the germline V gene. This CDR3 spans 16 amino acids. Trimming at V came to 6 bases and at J to 7 bases, leaving 16 bases not matched to a gene. The CDR3 DNA reads TGCGCCAGCAGCCCCCGGGCAGGGGGCGTGAGTAGTGGCTACACCTTC. It specifies CASSPRAGGVSSGYTF.

This clone has a single count. The chain couples TRBV9 to TRBJ2-3; TRBD2 matches at 7 bases. The CDR3 contains 15 residues. Germline V CDR1 and CDR2: SGDLS, YYNGEE. V shed 0 bases and J 2 bases; nucleotides not matched to a gene: 3. The CDR3 bases are TGTGCCAGCAGCGTAGAGCGGGACCCCACAGATACGCAGTATTTT. This encodes CASSVERDPTDTQYF.

V usage is TRBV4-2 and J usage is TRBJ2-7, with TRBD2 identical over 9 bases. The length of the CDR3 is 18 residues. With V trimmed by 0 bases and J by 2 bases, 11 bases remained unmatched. Germline assignment: CDR1 LGHNA and CDR2 YNFKEQ. Here the CDR3 DNA reads TGTGCCAGCAGCCAAGATATAGCCCAGACTAGCGGCGCCTACGAGCAGTACTTC. This codes for CASSQDIAQTSGAYEQYF.

The V gene is TRBV28, the J gene TRBJ1-5; 8 bases line up with TRBD1. This CDR3 spans 12 amino acids. The V and J ends lost 10 bases and 5 bases, in that order; junction bases with no gene match: 4. Looked up from germline, CDR1 is MDHEN and CDR2 is SYDVKM. The CDR3 sequence is CAITGGDQPQHF. CDR3 sequence (DNA): TGTGCCATCACAGGGGGGGATCAGCCCCAGCATTTT. The complete variable domain, with remaining parts taken from reference TRBV28 and TRBJ1-5, reads DVKVTQSSRYLVKRTGEKVFLECVQDMDHENMFWYRQDPGLGLRLIYFSYDVKMKEKGDIPEGYSVSREKKERFSLILESASTNQTSMYLCAITGGDQPQHFGDGTRLSIL.

The chain is built from TRBV29-1 and TRBJ1-2; D uncertain. This CDR3 region has 13 residues. Looked up from germline, CDR1 is SQVTM and CDR2 is ANQGSEA. V gave up 5 bases and J gave up 8 bases, with 18 bases separating them. As DNA, the CDR3 is TGCAGCGTTCCCCTCCCCCCGACGGGGGGCTACACCTTC. It yields the protein CSVPLPPTGGYTF.

The rearrangement uses TRBV25-1 and TRBJ2-5; 8 bases line up with TRBD2. This CDR3 contains 14 residues. After removal of 4 bases from V and 4 bases from J, the junction contained 5 bases not matched to a gene. Germline values: CDR1 MGHDK, CDR2 SYGVNS. CDR3 bases: TGTGCCAGCAGTGCCAGCGGGGGAGTAGAGACCCAGTACTTC. It translates to CASSASGGVETQYF.